These 13 T cell receptor beta chains share one sample of origin, sequenced in a study of blood T cell repertoires in COVID-19. Measured with immunoSEQ multiplex PCR; TCRdb has only the in-frame clones, and not every one. This sample has 100,000 or so clones; about 89% occur once, and the top ten carry 0.97%. Material: peripheral blood. The receptors shown here come from a man in his fifties or sixties with acute or convalescent COVID-19.

This chain joins TRBV18 and TRBJ2-6; 9 bases match TRBD1. CDR1 and CDR2 from the germline V gene are KGHSH and LQKENI. V gave up 3 bases and J gave up 0 bases; unmatched junction bases: 3. The CDR3 is made up of 17 amino acids. The CDR3 protein is CASSPGTGRSGANVLTF. The CDR3 DNA sequence: TGTGCCAGCTCACCCGGGACAGGGCGCTCTGGGGCCAACGTCCTGACTTTC.

The V gene is TRBV9, the J gene TRBJ1-2; 8 nucleotides match TRBD1. Looked up from germline, CDR1 is SGDLS and CDR2 is YYNGEE. This CDR3 contains 13 residues. With 4 bases clipped from V and 5 bases from J, the junction kept 4 bases outside the gene matches. The CDR3 sequence is CASSSGQGYGYTF. CDR3 in DNA: TGTGCCAGCAGCTCCGGACAGGGATATGGCTACACCTTC. Complete variable domain (other parts from reference TRBV9 and TRBJ1-2): DSGVTQTPKHLITATGQRVTLRCSPRSGDLSVYWYQQSLDQGLQFLIQYYNGEERAKGNILERFSAQQFPDLHSELNLSSLELGDSALYFCASSSGQGYGYTFGSGTRLTVV.

The V call is TRBV6-5, the J call TRBJ1-1; perhaps TRBD1 as D (6 bases). CDR3 length: 14 residues. Trimming shortened V by 0 bases and J by 10 bases, and 15 bases separated the two germline ends. Per the germline V gene, CDR1 is MNHEY and CDR2 is SVGAGI. This chain's CDR3 is CASSYSTGPRGAFF. Written as DNA, the CDR3 is TGTGCCAGCAGTTACTCAACAGGCCCCAGGGGAGCTTTCTTT.

This clone was counted once. The rearrangement links TRBV5-5 to TRBJ2-5; 8 bases line up with TRBD2. The germline gives CDR1 SGHKS, CDR2 YYEKEE (reference sequence). The J segment lost 4 bases and the V segment lost 3 bases, leaving 11 bases of the junction unmatched. This CDR3 region has 16 residues. The CDR3 is CASSSPGGVRGETQYF. CDR3 coding DNA: TGTGCCAGCAGCTCCCCCGGGGGGGTAAGGGGAGAGACCCAGTACTTC.

J is TRBJ2-1 and V is TRBV7-9, with 8 positions matching TRBD2. CDR1 SEHNR and CDR2 FQNEAQ come from the germline V gene (reference sequence). V shed 5 bases, J shed 8 bases, and the junction held 14 bases outside the gene matches. The CDR3 runs 16 residues. The CDR3 loop reads CASSPSGAGVPDEQFF. CDR3 bases: TGTGCCAGCAGCCCGTCCGGAGCGGGAGTCCCGGATGAGCAGTTCTTC. The whole variable domain, filled in from reference TRBV7-9 and TRBJ2-1, reads DTGVSQNPRHKITKRGQNVTFRCDPISEHNRLYWYRQTLGQGPEFLTYFQNEAQLEKSRLLSDRFSAERPKGSFSTLEIQRTEQGDSAMYLCASSPSGAGVPDEQFFGPGTRLTVL.

The chain couples TRBV19 to TRBJ1-5; D call uncertain. The CDR3 sequence is 13 residues long. Germline V gene lookup returns CDR1 LNHDA and CDR2 SQIVND (reference sequence). Trimming pared 4 bases from V and 5 bases from J, leaving 9 bases between. This chain's CDR3 is CASSSQIDQPQHF. As DNA, the CDR3 is TGTGCCAGTAGTAGTCAGATTGATCAGCCCCAGCATTTT.

The chain uses TRBV28 and TRBJ2-1, with TRBD1 matching over 10 bases. This CDR3 contains 14 residues. CDR1 MDHEN and CDR2 SYDVKM come from the germline V gene. After removal of 8 bases from V and 7 bases from J, the junction contained 8 bases not matched to a gene. CDR3 residues: CASRGTGDWNEQFF. The CDR3 region has the DNA TGTGCCAGCCGGGGGACAGGGGATTGGAATGAGCAGTTCTTC.

The chain employs TRBV11-3 and TRBJ1-1, with 11 nucleotides matching TRBD1. Germline V gene lookup returns CDR1 SGHNT and CDR2 YENEEA. The V and J ends lost 5 bases and 4 bases, in that order; junction bases with no gene match: 3. The CDR3 sequence is 14 residues long. In DNA form, the CDR3 reads TGTGCCAGCAGCCCGGGACAGGGGGGCACTGAAGCTTTCTTT. It is translated as CASSPGQGGTEAFF.

The rearrangement links TRBV4-1 to TRBJ1-1; D uncertain. The CDR3 length is 17 residues. CDR1 and CDR2 (germline): MGHRA, YSYEKL. The germline V and J ends were trimmed by 2 bases and 1 base, with 17 bases remaining between them. The CDR3 DNA follows: TGCGCCAGCAGCCAACAATTTGGGAGGTTAGGGAACACTGAAGCTTTCTTT. Translating it yields CASSQQFGRLGNTEAFF.

The CDR3 loop reads CATSRGGQVPNNEQFF. The CDR3 DNA sequence: TGTGCCACCAGCAGAGGTGGACAGGTGCCTAACAATGAGCAGTTCTTC. This chain links TRBV15 with TRBJ2-1; 7 bases match TRBD1. CDR1 and CDR2 from the germline V gene are LNHNV and YYDKDF (reference sequence). The CDR3 is made up of 16 amino acids. The J segment lost 5 bases and the V segment lost 1 base, leaving 8 bases of the junction unmatched.

This clone was seen once. The V and J genes are TRBV7-6 and TRBJ2-6, with D tentatively TRBD1 (6 bases). Germline V gene sequence: CDR1 SGHVS, CDR2 FNYEAQ. Trimming pared 5 bases from V and 7 bases from J, leaving 12 bases between. The CDR3 extends over 14 amino acids. This chain's CDR3 is CASSGTQGANVLTF. CDR3 nucleotide sequence: TGTGCCAGCAGCGGGACACAGGGAGCCAACGTCCTGACTTTC.

This chain connects TRBV5-4 to TRBJ1-2; D uncertain. V was shortened by 9 bases and J by 1 base, with 13 bases between the two germline ends. Germline CDR1 SGHNT, CDR2 YYREEE (reference sequence). The CDR3 contains 13 residues. This CDR3 reads CATAGVGNYGYTF. As DNA, the CDR3 is TGTGCCACGGCGGGTGTGGGTAACTATGGCTACACCTTC.

The genes are TRBV30 and TRBJ1-1; 11 nucleotides match TRBD1. Germline loops: CDR1 GTSNPN, CDR2 SVGIG (reference sequence). The CDR3 sequence is 16 residues long. V lost 1 base and J lost 1; bases outside the gene matches: 5. The CDR3 nucleotides are TGTGCCTGGAGTGCCTGGGACAGGGGGAAGAACACTGAAGCTTTCTTT. The encoded protein is CAWSAWDRGKNTEAFF.